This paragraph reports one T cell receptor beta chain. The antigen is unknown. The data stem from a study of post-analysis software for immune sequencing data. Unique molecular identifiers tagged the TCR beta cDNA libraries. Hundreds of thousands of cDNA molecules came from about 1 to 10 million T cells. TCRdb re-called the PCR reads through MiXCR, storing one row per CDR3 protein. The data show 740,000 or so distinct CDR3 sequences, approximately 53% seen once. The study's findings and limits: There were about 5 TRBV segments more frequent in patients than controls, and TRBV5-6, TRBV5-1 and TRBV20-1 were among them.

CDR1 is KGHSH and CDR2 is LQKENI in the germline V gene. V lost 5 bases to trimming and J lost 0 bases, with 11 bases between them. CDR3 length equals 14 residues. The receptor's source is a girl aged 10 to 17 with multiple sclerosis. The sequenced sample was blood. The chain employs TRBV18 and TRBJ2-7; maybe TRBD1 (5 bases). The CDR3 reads CASSTTVLSYEQYF. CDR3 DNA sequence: TGTGCCAGCTCAACGACAGTCCTCTCCTACGAGCAGTACTTC. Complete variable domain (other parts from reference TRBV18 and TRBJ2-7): NAGVMQNPRHLVRRRGQEARLRCSPMKGHSHVYWYRQLPEEGLKFMVYLQKENIIDESGMPKERFSAEFPKEGPSILRIQQVVRGDSAAYFCASSTTVLSYEQYFGPGTRLTVT.